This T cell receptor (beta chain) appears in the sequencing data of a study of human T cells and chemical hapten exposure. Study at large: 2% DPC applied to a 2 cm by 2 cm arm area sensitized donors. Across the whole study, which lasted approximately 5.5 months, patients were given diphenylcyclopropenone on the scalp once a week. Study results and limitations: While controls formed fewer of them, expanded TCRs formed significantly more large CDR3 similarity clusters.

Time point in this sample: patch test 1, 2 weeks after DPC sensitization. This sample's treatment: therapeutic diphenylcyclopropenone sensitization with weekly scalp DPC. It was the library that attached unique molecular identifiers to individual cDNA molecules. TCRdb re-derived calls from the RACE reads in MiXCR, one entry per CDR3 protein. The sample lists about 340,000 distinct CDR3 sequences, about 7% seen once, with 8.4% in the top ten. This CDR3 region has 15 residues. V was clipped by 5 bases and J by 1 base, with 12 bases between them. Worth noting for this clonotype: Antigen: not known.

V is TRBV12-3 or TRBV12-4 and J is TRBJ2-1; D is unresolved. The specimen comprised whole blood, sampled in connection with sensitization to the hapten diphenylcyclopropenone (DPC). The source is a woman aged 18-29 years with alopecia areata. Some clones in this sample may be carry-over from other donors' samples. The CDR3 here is CASSEGPASYNEQFF. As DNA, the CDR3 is TGTGCCAGCAGTGAAGGACCAGCTTCCTACAATGAGCAGTTCTTC.